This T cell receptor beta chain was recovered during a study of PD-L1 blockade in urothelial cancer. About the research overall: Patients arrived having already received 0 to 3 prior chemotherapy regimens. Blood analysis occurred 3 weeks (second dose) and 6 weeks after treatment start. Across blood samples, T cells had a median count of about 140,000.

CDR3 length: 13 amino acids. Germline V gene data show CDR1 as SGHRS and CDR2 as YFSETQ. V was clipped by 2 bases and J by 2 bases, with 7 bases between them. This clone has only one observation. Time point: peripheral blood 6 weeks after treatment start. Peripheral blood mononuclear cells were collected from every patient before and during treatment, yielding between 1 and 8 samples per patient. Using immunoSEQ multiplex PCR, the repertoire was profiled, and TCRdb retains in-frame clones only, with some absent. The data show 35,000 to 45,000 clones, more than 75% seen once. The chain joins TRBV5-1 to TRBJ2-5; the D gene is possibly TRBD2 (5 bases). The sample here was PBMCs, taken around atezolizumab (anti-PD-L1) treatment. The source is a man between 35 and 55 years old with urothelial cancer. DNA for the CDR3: TGCGCCAGCAGCTTAAGGACTCAAGAGACCCAGTACTTC. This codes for CASSLRTQETQYF.